This T cell receptor (beta chain) was recorded in a study of CD8+ T cells in alopecia areata. The V gene's germline CDR1 is SGHDT and CDR2 YYEEEE. V lost 4 bases and J lost 4, with 11 bases in between. The CDR3 loop spans 14 amino acids. Sequencing used cDNA as its template, made by extracting RNA and reverse transcribing it. Only in-frame clones appear in the TCRdb table, and some are missing; sequencing was by immunoSEQ multiplex PCR. The table records about 200,000 clones, more than 45% of them present only once. The treatment was: oral pan-JAK inhibitor, 5-10 mg twice daily. Study-level findings and limits: Clonality exceeded that of normal scalp in lesional scalp, most notably in alopecia totalis/universalis. Tofacitinib produced a significant decrease in scalp clonality and in expanded CD8+ clones among the top 100. Sequencing of scalp tissue also captures the resident alphabeta T cells of normal skin.

Remarks on this clone: Its target is unknown.

The material sequenced was CD4+ T cells sorted from blood, taken at week 24, from a patient treated with tofacitinib. The V call is TRBV5-6, the J call TRBJ2-2; the D is unclear. The TCR originated in a human donor with alopecia areata. DNA of the CDR3: TGTGCCAGCAGCCCACCCTTCTCCACCGGGGAGCTGTTTTTT. Its translation is CASSPPFSTGELFF.